Below, 7 T cell receptor beta chains from the same sample are listed, as sequenced in a study of somatic mutations in cytotoxic T cells in rheumatoid arthritis (dated 2017 in TCRdb). Receptor libraries were prepared by the immunoSEQ multiplex PCR assay. TCRdb obtained this table from immuneACCESS and retained in-frame rearrangements with V and J assigned. These tables miss some clones; where compared with another copy, unresolved V genes account for less than half of the shortfall, and the remainder is unexplained. This sample comprises some 40,000 clones, under 85% of them detected only once. Clones ranked in the top ten supply approximately 3.2% of the sample. The sequencing input was CD8+ T cells sorted from blood. The receptors stem from a man in his forties or fifties in good health.

This chain links TRBV9 with TRBJ2-2; 9 nucleotides agree with TRBD1. With 3 bases clipped from V and 7 bases from J, the junction kept 7 bases outside the gene matches. Germline loops: CDR1 SGDLS, CDR2 YYNGEE. The CDR3 length is 15 residues. The CDR3 protein is CASSAWTGDVGELFF. CDR3 sequence (DNA): TGTGCCAGCAGCGCCTGGACAGGGGACGTCGGGGAGCTGTTTTTT. Drawing the rest from reference TRBV9 and TRBJ2-2, the complete variable domain is DSGVTQTPKHLITATGQRVTLRCSPRSGDLSVYWYQQSLDQGLQFLIQYYNGEERAKGNILERFSAQQFPDLHSELNLSSLELGDSALYFCASSAWTGDVGELFFGEGSRLTVL.

The J gene is TRBJ2-1, the V gene TRBV4-1, with D perhaps TRBD1 or TRBD2 (5 bases each). This CDR3 region has 15 residues. Germline V gives CDR1 MGHRA, CDR2 YSYEKL. Trimming removed 4 bases at V and 4 bases at J, with 14 bases between. CDR3 nucleotides: TGCGCCAGCAGCCCTCGACTCGGGGCTTACAATGAGCAGTTCTTC. Protein: CASSPRLGAYNEQFF.

There are a few counts of this clone. The V gene is TRBV27, the J gene TRBJ1-1, with D possibly TRBD1 on 5 matching bases. Trimming cost V 2 bases and J 4 bases, with 11 bases left between them. CDR1 MNHEY and CDR2 SMNVEV come from the germline V gene (reference sequence). The CDR3 extends over 14 amino acids. As DNA, the CDR3 is TGTGCCAGCAGTTTAAGGCAGGGAGGCACTGAAGCTTTCTTT. Protein product: CASSLRQGGTEAFF.

The CDR3 loop reads CASSTTSGSMDTQYF. The DNA for the CDR3 is TGTGCCAGTAGTACGACTAGCGGGAGTATGGATACGCAGTATTTT. V and J are TRBV19 and TRBJ2-3; 12 bases agree with TRBD2. Germline CDR1 LNHDA, CDR2 SQIVND (reference sequence). The CDR3 is 15 amino acids. The junction had 5 bases not matched to a gene; V was cut back by 4 bases and J by 6 bases.

The gene calls are TRBV6-5 and TRBJ2-1; D perhaps matches TRBD2 (6 bases). The CDR3 length is 16 residues. The germline CDR1 and CDR2 sequences are MNHEY and SVGAGI. Trimming shortened V by 0 bases and J by 2 bases, and 11 bases separated the two germline ends. The CDR3, as DNA: TGTGCCAGCAGTTACTCGGCGCGGGGCCCCTACAATGAGCAGTTCTTC. Translating gives CASSYSARGPYNEQFF.

This clone showed up just once. The rearrangement uses TRBV6-5 and TRBJ1-4; D not certain. The germline V and J ends were trimmed by 0 bases and 8 bases, with 16 bases remaining between them. Germline V gives CDR1 MNHEY, CDR2 SVGAGI. The CDR3 covers 16 residues. CDR3 amino acids: CASSYSIGEFHEKLFF. The CDR3, as DNA: TGTGCCAGCAGTTACTCGATTGGGGAATTCCACGAAAAACTGTTTTTT.

J is TRBJ1-1 and V is TRBV28; D unclear. CDR1 and CDR2 from the germline V gene are MDHEN and SYDVKM. This CDR3 contains 14 residues. The V and J ends lost 3 bases and 4 bases respectively, with 12 bases between them. CDR3 sequence: CASSFPGYGTEAFF. CDR3 bases: TGTGCCAGCAGTTTCCCGGGTTACGGCACTGAAGCTTTCTTT.